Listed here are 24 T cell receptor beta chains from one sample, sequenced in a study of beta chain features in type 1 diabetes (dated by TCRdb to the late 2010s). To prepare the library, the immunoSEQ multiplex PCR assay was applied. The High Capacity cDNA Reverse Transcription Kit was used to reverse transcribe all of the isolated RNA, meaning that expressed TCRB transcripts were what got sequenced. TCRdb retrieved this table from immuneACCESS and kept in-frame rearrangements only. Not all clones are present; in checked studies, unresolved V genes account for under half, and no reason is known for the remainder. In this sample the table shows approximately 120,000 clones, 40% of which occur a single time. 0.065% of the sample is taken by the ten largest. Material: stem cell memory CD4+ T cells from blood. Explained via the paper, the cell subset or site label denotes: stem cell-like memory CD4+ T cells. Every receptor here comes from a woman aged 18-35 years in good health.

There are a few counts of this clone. This CDR3 is CASSTIGNEQFF. CDR3 sequence (DNA): TGTGCCAGCAGCACTATCGGCAATGAGCAGTTCTTC. This sequence joins TRBV11-3 and TRBJ2-1; D remains unclear. The CDR3 sequence is 12 residues long. CDR1 is SGHNT, CDR2 YENEEA, per germline. Trimming removed 5 bases at V and 6 bases at J, with 8 bases between.

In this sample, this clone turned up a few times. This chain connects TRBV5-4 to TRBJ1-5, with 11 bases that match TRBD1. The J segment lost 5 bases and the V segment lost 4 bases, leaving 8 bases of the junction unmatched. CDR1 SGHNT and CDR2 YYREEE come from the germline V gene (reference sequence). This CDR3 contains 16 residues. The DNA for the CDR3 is TGTGCCAGCAGCCAGGCCGGACAGGGGGCAGATCAGCCCCAGCATTTT. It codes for CASSQAGQGADQPQHF.

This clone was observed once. The CDR3 sequence: CAWKSGLYNEQFF. CDR3 nucleotide sequence: TGTGCCTGGAAGAGCGGTCTCTACAATGAGCAGTTCTTC. The chain combines TRBV30 with TRBJ2-1; possible D gene TRBD2, 5 bases. V lost 4 bases to trimming and J lost 3 bases, with 10 bases between them. Germline CDR1 and CDR2: GTSNPN and SVGIG (reference sequence). The CDR3 is 13 residues long.

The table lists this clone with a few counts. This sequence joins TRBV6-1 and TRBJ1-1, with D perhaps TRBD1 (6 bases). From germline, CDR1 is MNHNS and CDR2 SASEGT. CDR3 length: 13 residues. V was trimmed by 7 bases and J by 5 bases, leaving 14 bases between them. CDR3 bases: TGTGCCAGCAAAAACAGGGCACGGACTGAAGCTTTCTTT. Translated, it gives CASKNRARTEAFF.

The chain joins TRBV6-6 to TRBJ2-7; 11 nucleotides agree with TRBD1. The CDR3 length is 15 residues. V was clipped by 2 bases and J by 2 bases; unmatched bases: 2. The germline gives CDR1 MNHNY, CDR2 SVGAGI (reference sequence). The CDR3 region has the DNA TGTGCCAGCAGTTACGGACAGGGGGCGACCTACGAGCAGTACTTC. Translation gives CASSYGQGATYEQYF.

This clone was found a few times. This CDR3 is CSVEQVVAFF. In DNA, the CDR3 is TGCAGCGTTGAGCAGGTAGTAGCTTTCTTT. V gene TRBV29-1 combines with J gene TRBJ1-1; D call uncertain. V lost 3 bases and J lost 10, with 9 bases in between. Germline V gene lookup returns CDR1 SQVTM and CDR2 ANQGSEA. The CDR3 has 10 amino acids.

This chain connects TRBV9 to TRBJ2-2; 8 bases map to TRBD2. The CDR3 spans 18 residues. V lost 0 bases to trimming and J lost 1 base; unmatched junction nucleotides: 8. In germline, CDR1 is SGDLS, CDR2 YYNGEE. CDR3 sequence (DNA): TGTGCCAGCAGCGTAGCCCCTATGGCGGGAGGGAACACCGGGGAGCTGTTTTTT. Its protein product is CASSVAPMAGGNTGELFF.

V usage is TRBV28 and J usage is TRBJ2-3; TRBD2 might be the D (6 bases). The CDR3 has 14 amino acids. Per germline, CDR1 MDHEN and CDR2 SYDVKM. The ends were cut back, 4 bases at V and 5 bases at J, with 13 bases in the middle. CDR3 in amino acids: CASSSPGAGDTQYF. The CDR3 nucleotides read TGTGCCAGCAGTTCCCCGGGAGCCGGAGATACGCAGTATTTT.

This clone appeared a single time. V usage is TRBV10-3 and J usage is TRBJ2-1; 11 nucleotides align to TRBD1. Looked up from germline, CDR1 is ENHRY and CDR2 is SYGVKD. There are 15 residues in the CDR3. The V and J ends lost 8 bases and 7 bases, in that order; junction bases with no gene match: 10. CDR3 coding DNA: TGTGCCATCCGAATGGGACAGGGGGACCGGAATGAGCAGTTCTTC. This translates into CAIRMGQGDRNEQFF.

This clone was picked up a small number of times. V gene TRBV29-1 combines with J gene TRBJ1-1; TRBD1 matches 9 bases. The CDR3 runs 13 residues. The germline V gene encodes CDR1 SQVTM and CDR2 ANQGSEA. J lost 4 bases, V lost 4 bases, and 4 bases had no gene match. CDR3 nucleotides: TGCAGCGTTGGGGACAGGGTGAGCACTGAAGCTTTCTTT. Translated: CSVGDRVSTEAFF.

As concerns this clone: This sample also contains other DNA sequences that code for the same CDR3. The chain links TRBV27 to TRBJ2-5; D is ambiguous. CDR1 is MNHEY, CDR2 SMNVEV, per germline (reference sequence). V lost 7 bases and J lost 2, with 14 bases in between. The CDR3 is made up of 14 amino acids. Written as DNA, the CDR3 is TGTGCCAGCAAACTACACGGATTACAAGAGACCCAGTACTTC. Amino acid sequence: CASKLHGLQETQYF.

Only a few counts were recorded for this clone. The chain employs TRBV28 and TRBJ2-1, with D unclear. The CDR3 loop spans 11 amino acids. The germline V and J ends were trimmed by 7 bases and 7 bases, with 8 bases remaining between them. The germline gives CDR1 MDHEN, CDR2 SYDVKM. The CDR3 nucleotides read TGTGCCAGCATCGGCAGGAATGAGCAGTTCTTC. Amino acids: CASIGRNEQFF. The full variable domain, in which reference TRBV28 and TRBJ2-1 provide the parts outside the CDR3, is DVKVTQSSRYLVKRTGEKVFLECVQDMDHENMFWYRQDPGLGLRLIYFSYDVKMKEKGDIPEGYSVSREKKERFSLILESASTNQTSMYLCASIGRNEQFFGPGTRLTVL.

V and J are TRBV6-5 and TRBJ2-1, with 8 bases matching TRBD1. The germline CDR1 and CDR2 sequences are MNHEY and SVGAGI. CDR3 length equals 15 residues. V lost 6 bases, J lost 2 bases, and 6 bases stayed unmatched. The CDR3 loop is CASSKAGGAYNEQFF. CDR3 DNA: TGTGCCAGCAGCAAAGCAGGGGGCGCCTACAATGAGCAGTTCTTC.

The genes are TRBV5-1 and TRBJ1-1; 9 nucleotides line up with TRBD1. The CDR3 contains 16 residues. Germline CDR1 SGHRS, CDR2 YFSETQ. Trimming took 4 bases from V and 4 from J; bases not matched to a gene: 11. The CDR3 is CASSLYRGRPLTEAFF. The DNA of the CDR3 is TGCGCCAGCAGCCTGTACAGGGGGCGTCCCCTCACTGAAGCTTTCTTT.

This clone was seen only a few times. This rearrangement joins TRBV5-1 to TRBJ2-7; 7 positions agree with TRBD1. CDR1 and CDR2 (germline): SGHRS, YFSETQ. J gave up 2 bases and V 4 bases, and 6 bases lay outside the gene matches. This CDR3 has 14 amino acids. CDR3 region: CASSGRTGAYEQYF. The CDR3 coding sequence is TGCGCCAGCAGCGGCCGGACAGGAGCCTACGAGCAGTACTTC.

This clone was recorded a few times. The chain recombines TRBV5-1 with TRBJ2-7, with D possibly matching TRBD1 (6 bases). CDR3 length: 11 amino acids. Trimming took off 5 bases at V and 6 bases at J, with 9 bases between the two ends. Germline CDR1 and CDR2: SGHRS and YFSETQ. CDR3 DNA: TGCGCCAGCAGTAGGGGGTCCGAGCAGTACTTC. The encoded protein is CASSRGSEQYF.

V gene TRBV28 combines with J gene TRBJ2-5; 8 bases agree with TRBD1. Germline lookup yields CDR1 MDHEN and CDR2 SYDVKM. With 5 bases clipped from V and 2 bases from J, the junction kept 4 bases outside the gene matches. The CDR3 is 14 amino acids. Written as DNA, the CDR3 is TGTGCCAGCAGTGACAGGGGAGGACAAGAGACCCAGTACTTC. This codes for CASSDRGGQETQYF. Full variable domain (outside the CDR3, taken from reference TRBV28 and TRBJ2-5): DVKVTQSSRYLVKRTGEKVFLECVQDMDHENMFWYRQDPGLGLRLIYFSYDVKMKEKGDIPEGYSVSREKKERFSLILESASTNQTSMYLCASSDRGGQETQYFGPGTRLLVL.

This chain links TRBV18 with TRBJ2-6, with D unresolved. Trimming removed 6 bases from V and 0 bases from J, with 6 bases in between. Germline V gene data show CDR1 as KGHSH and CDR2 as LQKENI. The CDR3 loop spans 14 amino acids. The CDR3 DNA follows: TGTGCCAGCTCGCTAAGCTCTGGGGCCAACGTCCTGACTTTC. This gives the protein CASSLSSGANVLTF.

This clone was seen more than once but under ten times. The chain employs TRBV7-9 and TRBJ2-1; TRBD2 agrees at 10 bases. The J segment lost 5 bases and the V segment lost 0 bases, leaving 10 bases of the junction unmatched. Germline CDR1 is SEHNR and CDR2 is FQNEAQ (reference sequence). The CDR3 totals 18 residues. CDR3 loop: CASSLAFVSGRANNEQFF. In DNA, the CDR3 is TGTGCCAGCAGCTTAGCGTTCGTCAGCGGGAGGGCAAACAATGAGCAGTTCTTC.

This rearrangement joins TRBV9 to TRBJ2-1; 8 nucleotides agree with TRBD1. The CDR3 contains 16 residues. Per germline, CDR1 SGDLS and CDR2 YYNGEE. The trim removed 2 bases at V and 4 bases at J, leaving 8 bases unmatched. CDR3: CASSVGRTGLYNEQFF. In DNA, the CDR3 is TGTGCCAGCAGCGTGGGAAGGACAGGGCTATACAATGAGCAGTTCTTC.

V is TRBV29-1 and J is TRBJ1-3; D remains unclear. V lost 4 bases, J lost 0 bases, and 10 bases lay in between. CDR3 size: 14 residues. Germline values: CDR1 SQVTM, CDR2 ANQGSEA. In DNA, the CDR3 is TGCAGCGTTGTCCTCCGAGACTCTGGAAACACCATATATTTT. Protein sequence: CSVVLRDSGNTIYF.

CDR3 in amino acids: CASSVTGFGEQYF. In nucleotides, the CDR3 is TGTGCCAGCAGCGTGACAGGGTTCGGCGAGCAGTACTTC. The chain carries TRBV9 and TRBJ2-7; 7 bases fit TRBD1. Germline values: CDR1 SGDLS, CDR2 YYNGEE. The CDR3 is 13 residues long. V shed 2 bases and J 6 bases; nucleotides not matched to a gene: 5.

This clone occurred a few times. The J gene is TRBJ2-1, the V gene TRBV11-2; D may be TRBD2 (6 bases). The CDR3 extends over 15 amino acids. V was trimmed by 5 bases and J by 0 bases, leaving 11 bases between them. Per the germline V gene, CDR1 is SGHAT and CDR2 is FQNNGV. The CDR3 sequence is CASSLSGPSYNEQFF. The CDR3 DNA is TGTGCCAGCAGCCTAAGCGGGCCCTCCTACAATGAGCAGTTCTTC.

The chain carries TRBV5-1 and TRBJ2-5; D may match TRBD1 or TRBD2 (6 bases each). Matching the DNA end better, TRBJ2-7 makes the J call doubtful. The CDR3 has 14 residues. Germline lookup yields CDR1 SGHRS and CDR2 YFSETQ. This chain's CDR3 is CASSLDRGDYEQYF. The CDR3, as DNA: TGCGCCAGCAGCTTGGATAGGGGGGACTACGAGCAGTACTTC.